The 19 T cell receptor beta chains given below trace back to one sample, sequenced in a study of T-cell memory formation after mild COVID-19. Each CDR3 protein is one row after TCRdb ran MiXCR on the 5' RACE reads. The sample lists roughly 280,000 distinct CDR3 sequences, 15% to 20% occurring once. Sequencing was performed on PBMCs or a T cell subset sorted from them (not recorded which). These receptors were obtained from a young man who had mild COVID-19 (a few samples of this study predate the infection). Cell type and time point are not known.

This clonotype appeared a few times. The gene calls are TRBV12-3 or TRBV12-4 and TRBJ1-1; the D gene is possibly TRBD1 (6 bases). The CDR3 spans 13 residues. V gave up 8 bases and J gave up 5 bases, with 15 bases separating them. As DNA, the CDR3 is TGTGCCAGCTCAAGGGGGGTGGAGACTGAAGCTTTCTTT. Translating gives CASSRGVETEAFF.

This sequence joins TRBV18 and TRBJ1-4; TRBD1 matches 9 bases. In germline, CDR1 is KGHSH, CDR2 LQKENI. V gave up 5 bases and J gave up 7 bases; unmatched junction bases: 11. This CDR3 contains 16 residues. The CDR3 region is CASSSTGTGRGEKLFF. The CDR3 DNA sequence: TGTGCCAGCTCATCGACAGGGACAGGGCGGGGTGAAAAACTGTTTTTT.

This clonotype was seen a handful of times. The CDR3 protein is CASSYITSDYNEQFF. DNA of the CDR3: TGTGCCAGCAGTTACATCACTAGCGATTACAATGAGCAGTTCTTC. The chain combines TRBV6-5 with TRBJ2-1; 7 bases align to TRBD2. With V trimmed by 2 bases and J by 4 bases, 5 bases remained unmatched. The CDR3 contains 15 residues. CDR1 and CDR2 from the germline V gene are MNHEY and SVGAGI.

The J gene is TRBJ1-5, the V gene TRBV29-1; 12 nucleotides line up with TRBD1. The CDR3 runs 16 residues. Losses at the gene ends were 6 bases for V and 6 bases for J; bases not matched to a gene: 12. Germline loops: CDR1 SQVTM, CDR2 ANQGSEA. DNA for the CDR3: TGCAGCGTCACGTTGGGGACAGGGGGCGGTGGTCAGCCCCAGCATTTT. This gives the protein CSVTLGTGGGGQPQHF.

The rearrangement joins TRBV7-3 to TRBJ1-1; 7 positions match TRBD1. Germline trimming cut 4 bases from V and 0 bases from J; bases unmatched to any gene: 5. CDR1 and CDR2 from the germline V gene are SGHTA and FQGTGA. The CDR3 loop spans 15 amino acids. CDR3: CASSSWGQMNTEAFF. CDR3 sequence (DNA): TGTGCCAGCAGCTCCTGGGGACAGATGAACACTGAAGCTTTCTTT.

This clonotype appeared a few times. This chain links TRBV27 with TRBJ2-2; tentatively, D is TRBD2 (5 bases). V was trimmed by 6 bases and J by 4 bases, leaving 9 bases between them. The CDR3 consists of 13 residues. The germline CDR1 and CDR2 sequences are MNHEY and SMNVEV (reference sequence). In DNA, the CDR3 is TGTGCCAGCAGCCTCACTAGCACCGGGGAGCTGTTTTTT. Its protein is CASSLTSTGELFF.

The chain joins TRBV2 to TRBJ2-2, with TRBD2 as a possible D gene (6 bases). The CDR3 contains 15 residues. Per germline, CDR1 SNHLY and CDR2 FYNNEI. Trimming removed 10 bases from V and 1 base from J, with 16 bases in between. CDR3 in DNA: TGTGCCACCAAACCCCAGGGAGGGAACACCGGGGAGCTGTTTTTT. Translating gives CATKPQGGNTGELFF.

CDR3 residues: CASSLRGRNTDTQYF. CDR3 nucleotide sequence: TGTGCCAGCAGCTTAAGGGGGCGTAACACAGATACGCAGTATTTT. The chain couples TRBV12-3 or TRBV12-4 to TRBJ2-3, with 7 nucleotides matching TRBD1. The V segment lost 6 bases and the J segment 2 bases; nucleotides outside the gene matches: 8. The CDR3 is 15 residues long.

This clonotype was seen a few times. CDR3 sequence reads: CASSLGLALDYGYTF. The CDR3 DNA is TGTGCCAGCAGCTTAGGCTTGGCCTTGGACTATGGCTACACCTTC. The J gene is TRBJ1-2, the V gene TRBV7-9, with D unresolved. Germline loops: CDR1 SEHNR, CDR2 FQNEAQ (reference sequence). This CDR3 spans 15 amino acids. Trimming took 1 base from V and 3 from J, leaving 12 bases between them.

This clonotype occurred a few times. The CDR3 coding sequence is TGTGCCAGCAGTACATACCTTGGGGCTTTCTTT. It translates to CASSTYLGAFF. The chain combines TRBV12-3 or TRBV12-4 with TRBJ1-1; no reliable D call. The V end was cut by 5 bases, the J end by 11 bases, with 12 bases between. The CDR3 length is 11 residues.

This clonotype was counted many times. V gene TRBV11-2 combines with J gene TRBJ2-3, with 14 bases that match TRBD2. Germline CDR1 SGHAT, CDR2 FQNNGV. V dropped 5 bases and J dropped 2; count of bases not matched to a gene: 3. This CDR3 comprises 16 residues. The DNA of the CDR3 is TGTGCCAGCAGCCAGACTAGCGGGGGGGTCACAGATACGCAGTATTTT. Encoded protein: CASSQTSGGVTDTQYF.

This clonotype was recorded a few times. The chain carries TRBV5-1 and TRBJ2-3; D gene ambiguous. Germline V gene sequence: CDR1 SGHRS, CDR2 YFSETQ. V lost 0 bases to trimming and J lost 7 bases, with 9 bases between them. This CDR3 comprises 13 residues. This CDR3 is CASSLARFNTQYF. As DNA, the CDR3 is TGCGCCAGCAGCTTGGCGCGGTTCAATACGCAGTATTTT.

This clonotype occurred a few times. The chain links TRBV5-6 to TRBJ1-1; the match to TRBD1 covers 7 bases. Trimming at V came to 3 bases and at J to 0 bases, leaving 2 bases not matched to a gene. Germline V gene lookup returns CDR1 SGHDT and CDR2 YYEEEE. The CDR3 spans 14 residues. The CDR3 region is CASSWDSLNTEAFF. The CDR3 DNA sequence: TGTGCCAGCAGCTGGGACAGTTTGAACACTGAAGCTTTCTTT.

This clonotype has only a few counts. The CDR3 here is CSVEDQRGRGYTF. The CDR3 DNA sequence: TGCAGCGTTGAAGATCAGAGGGGCCGGGGCTACACCTTC. The V call is TRBV29-1, the J call TRBJ1-2; D might be TRBD1 (5 bases). Germline values: CDR1 SQVTM, CDR2 ANQGSEA. V was pared by 0 bases and J by 8 bases, with 13 bases between. The CDR3 spans 13 residues.

The gene calls are TRBV5-1 and TRBJ2-1; 13 bases are shared with TRBD2. Germline V gene lookup returns CDR1 SGHRS and CDR2 YFSETQ. There are 18 residues in the CDR3. The V segment lost 5 bases and the J segment 0 bases; nucleotides outside the gene matches: 8. The CDR3 DNA sequence: TGCGCCAGCAGTCTAGGGACTAGCGGGAAAAGCTCCTACAATGAGCAGTTCTTC. Its protein is CASSLGTSGKSSYNEQFF.

The chain uses TRBV5-6 and TRBJ1-2; no firm D call. Deletions cut 0 bases from V and 0 bases from J, with 12 bases between. The CDR3 covers 16 residues. CDR1 and CDR2 from the germline V gene are SGHDT and YYEEEE. DNA for the CDR3: TGTGCCAGCAGCTTGGTTGAAGGATCCGCTAACTATGGCTACACCTTC. Protein: CASSLVEGSANYGYTF.

The CDR3 bases are TGTGCCAGCAGTGAAGGCAGCCCCTATGGCTACACCTTC. Translation: CASSEGSPYGYTF. The gene calls are TRBV6-1 and TRBJ1-2; D gene uncertain. CDR1 and CDR2 (germline): MNHNS, SASEGT. With 1 base removed from V and 4 bases from J, the gap between germline ends came to 7 bases. CDR3 length: 13 amino acids.

This chain joins TRBV12-3 or TRBV12-4 and TRBJ2-1; D remains unclear. This CDR3 contains 15 residues. Trimming cost V 4 bases and J 4 bases, with 14 bases left between them. CDR3 bases: TGTGCCAGCAGTTCTGATCGCGGTGGTTACAATGAGCAGTTCTTC. Amino acids: CASSSDRGGYNEQFF.

The chain carries TRBV15 and TRBJ2-1; no definite D call. The V gene's germline CDR1 is LNHNV and CDR2 YYDKDF (reference sequence). Trimming took 1 base from V and 1 from J, leaving 5 bases between them. The CDR3 sequence is 14 residues long. CDR3: CATSRVLSYNEQFF. The CDR3 coding sequence is TGTGCCACCAGCAGAGTCCTTTCCTACAATGAGCAGTTCTTC.